This T cell receptor beta chain was identified during a study of blood T cell repertoires in COVID-19. Study in general: There were acute and convalescent COVID-19 samples, and they came from the United States, Italy and Spain.

Of note for this clone: Because the CDR3's place on the DNA is in doubt, the DNA is left out and the CDR3 is given as listed by TCRdb.

Sequencing was performed with immunoSEQ multiplex PCR; in TCRdb, only in-frame clones are kept and a portion is missing. The profile shows a few hundred thousand clones, roughly 87% of them singletons. The germline gives CDR1 LGHNA, CDR2 YNFKEQ. The length of the CDR3 is 13 amino acids, counting both ends. Individuals aged 18 to 89 years were recruited from fewer than 30 US areas. Among Cohort 3 donors, those recovered had two negative PCRs, clearance, or symptom resolution. J is TRBJ2-3 and V is TRBV4-2; the D segment call TRBD1 is taken from the table without a DNA check. Sequencing input: PBMCs or T cells enriched from blood (not recorded which). This sequence originates from a woman aged 18-29 years who had recovered from COVID-19. The CDR3: CASSQDFGTGTYF.